Below are 30 T cell receptor beta chains sequenced from a single sample in a study of naive and memory T cell subsets. An equimolar mix of two oligonucleotides served as the beta constant-region primer for TRBC1 and TRBC2. TCRdb re-called the UMI-ligation and nested PCR reads through MiXCR, storing one row per CDR3 protein. The sample holds 77,000 or so distinct CDR3 sequences, 10% to 15% seen once. The sample comprised central memory CD4+ T cells from blood. All receptors come from a human donor in good health.

This clonotype was observed a handful of times. The chain uses TRBV27 and TRBJ2-5, with 8 bases aligning to TRBD1. The CDR3 runs 16 residues. V lost 6 bases, J lost 7 bases, and 16 bases stayed unmatched. Germline V lookup: CDR1 MNHEY, CDR2 SMNVEV (reference sequence). The CDR3 loop reads CASRMGAGGALGTQYF. The DNA of the CDR3 is TGTGCCAGCAGAATGGGGGCAGGGGGCGCCTTGGGGACCCAGTACTTC.

The J gene is TRBJ2-1, the V gene TRBV5-1; either TRBD1 or TRBD2 may supply D (5 bases each). V was clipped by 3 bases and J by 8 bases, with 15 bases between them. This CDR3 comprises 14 residues. Germline CDR1 and CDR2: SGHRS and YFSETQ. This CDR3 reads CASSSGRGGDEQFF. The CDR3 DNA reads as TGCGCCAGCAGCTCTGGTCGGGGCGGCGATGAGCAGTTCTTC.

The chain recombines TRBV3-1 with TRBJ1-5; TRBD1 matches at 7 bases. The CDR3 contains 15 residues. Trimming removed 0 bases from V and 4 bases from J; junction bases left unmatched: 3. Germline-derived CDR1 and CDR2 are LGHDT and YNNKEL (reference sequence). The CDR3 sequence: CASSQDTGENQPQHF. CDR3 DNA: TGTGCCAGCAGCCAAGATACAGGGGAAAATCAGCCCCAGCATTTT. Full variable domain (missing parts from reference TRBV3-1 and TRBJ1-5): DTAVSQTPKYLVTQMGNDKSIKCEQNLGHDTMYWYKQDSKKFLKIMFSYNNKELIINETVPNRFSPKSPDKAHLNLHINSLELGDSAVYFCASSQDTGENQPQHFGDGTRLSIL.

This clonotype showed up just a few times. The CDR3 region is CASSSTSNYGYTF. CDR3 sequence (DNA): TGTGCCAGCAGCTCCACATCGAACTATGGCTACACCTTC. The chain recombines TRBV7-9 with TRBJ1-2; no clear D gene. Trimming took off 4 bases at V and 2 bases at J, with 8 bases between the two ends. From germline, CDR1 is SEHNR and CDR2 FQNEAQ (reference sequence). CDR3 size: 13 residues.

This clonotype came up many times. V usage is TRBV30 and J usage is TRBJ1-1, with D possibly matching TRBD1 (5 bases). The germline CDR1 and CDR2 sequences are GTSNPN and SVGIG (reference sequence). The CDR3 consists of 13 residues. Trimming took 0 bases from V and 1 from J, leaving 6 bases between them. The CDR3 loop is CAWSVGGNTEAFF. CDR3 DNA: TGTGCCTGGAGTGTTGGGGGGAACACTGAAGCTTTCTTT.

This clonotype was observed many times. This chain joins TRBV3-1 and TRBJ1-1; weak D call: TRBD1 (6 bases). There are 14 residues in the CDR3. Germline V gene data show CDR1 as LGHDT and CDR2 as YNNKEL (reference sequence). Trimming took off 3 bases at V and 1 base at J, with 9 bases between the two ends. The CDR3 DNA follows: TGTGCCAGCAGCCAGGGGGGCCCGAACACTGAAGCTTTCTTT. Its protein product is CASSQGGPNTEAFF.

The chain carries TRBV29-1 and TRBJ1-2; D gene ambiguous. The CDR3 covers 13 residues. The ends were cut back, 6 bases at V and 11 bases at J, with 22 bases in the middle. Germline assignment: CDR1 SQVTM and CDR2 ANQGSEA. The CDR3 DNA reads as TGCAGCGTCACGATACCGGGCCCTGCGGGGTACACCTTC. As protein: CSVTIPGPAGYTF.

The rearrangement uses TRBV5-5 and TRBJ2-5; tentatively, D is TRBD1 (6 bases). Germline-derived CDR1 and CDR2 are SGHKS and YYEKEE (reference sequence). The ends were cut back, 1 base at V and 4 bases at J, with 11 bases in the middle. The CDR3 extends over 14 amino acids. In nucleotides, the CDR3 is TGTGCCAGCAGCTTGCAGCAGGGGTCAGAGACCCAGTACTTC. Translated, it gives CASSLQQGSETQYF.

The chain recombines TRBV3-1 with TRBJ2-1; a weak D match, TRBD2 (6 bases). V was clipped by 2 bases and J by 7 bases, with 18 bases between them. The CDR3 is 16 residues long. The germline CDR1 and CDR2 sequences are LGHDT and YNNKEL (reference sequence). The CDR3 loop is CASSQSAGTPRNEQFF. CDR3 coding DNA: TGTGCCAGCAGCCAATCCGCGGGGACGCCTAGGAATGAGCAGTTCTTC.

CDR3 residues: CASSRTSGSHVYEQYF. For the CDR3, the DNA is TGTGCCAGCAGCCGGACTAGCGGGAGCCACGTCTACGAGCAGTACTTC. The V call is TRBV5-5, the J call TRBJ2-7; 13 bases are shared with TRBD2. The V segment lost 4 bases and the J segment 3 bases; nucleotides outside the gene matches: 7. CDR1 SGHKS and CDR2 YYEKEE come from the germline V gene (reference sequence). There are 16 residues in the CDR3.

A few counts support this clonotype. The gene calls are TRBV20-1 and TRBJ2-7, with 9 bases that match TRBD2. This CDR3 comprises 14 residues. CDR1 is DFQATT and CDR2 is SNEGSKA in the germline V gene (reference sequence). The J segment lost 3 bases and the V segment lost 3 bases, leaving 6 bases of the junction unmatched. The CDR3 spells CSARMSGRFYEQYF. CDR3 nucleotide sequence: TGCAGTGCTAGGATGAGCGGGAGGTTCTACGAGCAGTACTTC.

V and J are TRBV14 and TRBJ1-5; D uncertain. Trimming cost V 3 bases and J 4 bases, with 4 bases left between them. The germline gives CDR1 SGHDN, CDR2 FVKESK. The CDR3 spans 12 residues. CDR3 nucleotide sequence: TGTGCCAGCAGCCAGAAAAATCAGCCCCAGCATTTT. It specifies CASSQKNQPQHF.

This clonotype was seen a single time. The chain uses TRBV30 and TRBJ2-7; TRBD2 agrees at 7 bases. The J segment lost 4 bases and the V segment lost 0 bases, leaving 12 bases of the junction unmatched. The germline CDR1 and CDR2 sequences are GTSNPN and SVGIG (reference sequence). The CDR3 contains 16 residues. In DNA, the CDR3 is TGTGCCTGGAGTGTCTGGGGTAGCGGGTATTATTACGAGCAGTACTTC. Translating gives CAWSVWGSGYYYEQYF. The full variable domain, in which reference TRBV30 and TRBJ2-7 provide the parts outside the CDR3, is SQTIHQWPATLVQPVGSPLSLECTVEGTSNPNLYWYRQAAGRGLQLLFYSVGIGQISSEVPQNLSASRPQDRQFILSSKKLLLSDSGFYLCAWSVWGSGYYYEQYFGPGTRLTVT.

This chain links TRBV14 with TRBJ2-6; D unclear. Germline CDR1 reads SGHDN; CDR2 reads FVKESK. V lost 5 bases to trimming and J lost 6 bases, with 2 bases between them. This CDR3 comprises 11 residues. As DNA, the CDR3 is TGTGCCAGCAGCAAGGCCAACGTCCTGACTTTC. Translated, it gives CASSKANVLTF.

This clonotype was seen ten or more times. This chain connects TRBV20-1 to TRBJ1-2; possible D gene TRBD1, 6 bases. This CDR3 is built from 12 residues. The germline V gene has CDR1 DFQATT and CDR2 SNEGSKA (reference sequence). Trimming shortened V by 7 bases and J by 4 bases, and 13 bases separated the two germline ends. The CDR3 DNA reads as TGCAGTGTGGACAGTCATTCCTATGGCTACACCTTC. Protein product: CSVDSHSYGYTF.

J is TRBJ2-5 and V is TRBV5-4; TRBD2 matches 8 bases. Germline V gene sequence: CDR1 SGHNT, CDR2 YYREEE (reference sequence). V was clipped by 4 bases and J by 2 bases; unmatched bases: 4. The CDR3 is 14 amino acids. The CDR3 loop is CASSLGLEQETQYF. The CDR3 bases are TGTGCCAGCAGCCTGGGACTAGAGCAAGAGACCCAGTACTTC.

This clonotype was counted only a few times. V usage is TRBV12-3 or TRBV12-4 and J usage is TRBJ2-1, with D possibly being TRBD1 or TRBD2 (5 bases each). With 6 bases removed from V and 4 bases from J, the gap between germline ends came to 16 bases. The CDR3 consists of 15 residues. The CDR3 loop reads CASSLGVADYNEQFF. CDR3 in DNA: TGTGCCAGCAGCCTGGGGGTGGCGGATTACAATGAGCAGTTCTTC.

The sample holds a few counts of this clonotype. CDR3 sequence (DNA): TGTGCCAGCAGGACCGGGACAGGGCACAATGAAAAACTGTTTTTT. Protein sequence: CASRTGTGHNEKLFF. V is TRBV28 and J is TRBJ1-4; TRBD1 agrees at 9 bases. CDR1 MDHEN and CDR2 SYDVKM come from the germline V gene. J was trimmed by 5 bases and V by 6 bases; bases with no gene match: 7. The CDR3 is made up of 15 amino acids.

This clonotype has just a few counts. The J gene is TRBJ1-1, the V gene TRBV6-5; 8 positions agree with TRBD1. The germline CDR1 and CDR2 sequences are MNHEY and SVGAGI. This CDR3 is 16 amino acids long. J lost 4 bases, V lost 0 bases, and 7 bases had no gene match. CDR3 nucleotides: TGTGCCAGCAGTTACTCTTACAGGGGGTTAAGCACTGAAGCTTTCTTT. Translated, it gives CASSYSYRGLSTEAFF.

This clonotype was seen a few times. This chain links TRBV19 with TRBJ2-3; 8 bases are a match to TRBD2. The CDR3 runs to 15 residues. Germline V gene lookup returns CDR1 LNHDA and CDR2 SQIVND (reference sequence). V shed 3 bases and J 1 base; nucleotides not matched to a gene: 3. CDR3 nucleotide sequence: TGTGCCAGTAGTATTACTAGCGGACGCACAGATACGCAGTATTTT. It specifies CASSITSGRTDTQYF.

The sample holds a few counts of this clonotype. The V call is TRBV28, the J call TRBJ1-4, with a weak D call TRBD1 (6 bases). The germline V gene encodes CDR1 MDHEN and CDR2 SYDVKM. Between the trimmed V and J ends, which lost 6 bases and 2 bases, there was a span of 25 bases. The CDR3 is made up of 19 amino acids. In DNA form, the CDR3 reads TGTGCCAGCAGCTCGACCCGGGGGCGCGGGGTAGCTACTAATGAAAAACTGTTTTTT. Its translation is CASSSTRGRGVATNEKLFF.

A single count supports this clonotype. This chain links TRBV5-1 with TRBJ2-7; 9 bases map to TRBD1. Losses at the gene ends were 5 bases for V and 6 bases for J; bases not matched to a gene: 9. Germline V gives CDR1 SGHRS, CDR2 YFSETQ. The CDR3 length is 14 residues. CDR3 residues: CASRLQGAGFEQYF. In DNA, the CDR3 is TGCGCCAGCAGATTACAGGGGGCCGGGTTCGAGCAGTACTTC.

This clonotype was detected many times. This chain joins TRBV5-6 and TRBJ2-7; D not certain. The CDR3 length is 13 residues. The germline V gene encodes CDR1 SGHDT and CDR2 YYEEEE. V was pared by 1 base and J by 7 bases, with 12 bases between. CDR3 region: CASSLHPSGEQYF. The CDR3 DNA sequence: TGTGCCAGCAGCTTGCATCCCAGTGGGGAGCAGTACTTC.

This clonotype was picked up a small number of times. V usage is TRBV5-5 and J usage is TRBJ2-1; D unresolved. This CDR3 has 13 residues. CDR1 is SGHKS and CDR2 is YYEKEE in the germline V gene (reference sequence). V was shortened by 1 base and J by 9 bases, with 11 bases between the two germline ends. DNA for the CDR3: TGTGCCAGCAGCTTGAATGTGGTAGGTGAGCAGTTCTTC. It encodes CASSLNVVGEQFF.

This clonotype was seen ten or more times. The chain uses TRBV3-1 and TRBJ2-7; 9 bases are a match to TRBD2. The J segment lost 5 bases and the V segment lost 3 bases, leaving 17 bases of the junction unmatched. The CDR3 extends over 18 amino acids. Germline V CDR1 and CDR2: LGHDT, YNNKEL (reference sequence). The CDR3 protein is CASSHRYSPGLASHEQYF. The DNA for the CDR3 is TGTGCCAGCAGCCACCGATACTCCCCGGGACTAGCTTCACACGAGCAGTACTTC.

This clonotype was counted only a few times. The V gene is TRBV7-9, the J gene TRBJ2-2; 7 bases align to TRBD2. Germline V gives CDR1 SEHNR, CDR2 FQNEAQ (reference sequence). CDR3 length: 15 amino acids. J lost 6 bases, V lost 5 bases, and 9 bases had no gene match. The CDR3, as DNA: TGTGCCAGCAGCCGACTACCAGGGAGGGCCGGGGAGCTGTTTTTT. Translating gives CASSRLPGRAGELFF.

The chain is built from TRBV5-1 and TRBJ2-3; 7 bases agree with TRBD2. This CDR3 region has 15 residues. The ends lost 8 bases at V and 1 base at J; junction bases unmatched: 10. CDR1 is SGHRS and CDR2 is YFSETQ in the germline V gene. The CDR3 reads CASSREGSRTDTQYF. The CDR3 DNA sequence: TGCGCCAGTTCGAGGGAGGGCTCGCGCACAGATACGCAGTATTTT.

At least ten counts were recorded for this clonotype. The chain couples TRBV28 to TRBJ2-7, with a weak D call TRBD1 (6 bases). Germline V gene data show CDR1 as MDHEN and CDR2 as SYDVKM. V lost 6 bases, J lost 2 bases, and 14 bases lay in between. This CDR3 contains 14 residues. This CDR3 is CASSPGQLPYEQYF. CDR3 DNA: TGTGCCAGCAGCCCCGGACAGTTGCCCTACGAGCAGTACTTC.

V and J are TRBV3-1 and TRBJ2-1, with 7 bases that match TRBD2. Germline CDR1 LGHDT, CDR2 YNNKEL (reference sequence). The CDR3 runs to 16 residues. V lost 4 bases to trimming and J lost 3 bases; unmatched junction nucleotides: 9. DNA for the CDR3: TGTGCCAGCAGCCCGGGAGGAGCGGGACTCTACAATGAGCAGTTCTTC. Its translation: CASSPGGAGLYNEQFF.

This clonotype was picked up a small number of times. The CDR3 sequence: CASSWKAGGPYEQYF. The CDR3 bases are TGTGCCAGCAGCTGGAAAGCGGGAGGGCCTTACGAGCAGTACTTC. The chain links TRBV7-2 to TRBJ2-7; 10 bases line up with TRBD2. V dropped 4 bases and J dropped 4; count of bases not matched to a gene: 7. Germline CDR1 and CDR2: SGHTA and FQGNSA. The CDR3 extends over 15 amino acids.